These T cell receptor beta chains were read from a single sample in a study of PD-L1 blockade in urothelial cancer. Measured with immunoSEQ multiplex PCR; TCRdb has only the in-frame clones, and not every one. The sample contains tens of thousands of clones, roughly 90% of which appear only once. The sample here was PBMCs, taken around atezolizumab (anti-PD-L1) treatment. These receptors all stem from a man between 60 and 70 years old with urothelial cancer. The CDR3 runs from the conserved cysteine through the conserved F or W. A D gene is named only where the DNA matches it firmly. A row's size may be missing; if present it is once, few, many or a size class.

d_call	j_call	clone_size	v_call	cdr3_aa	cdr3_nt
.	TRBJ2-1	.	TRBV4-1	CASSHPRQGYNEQFF	TGCGCCAGCAGCCACCCTCGCCAGGGGTACAATGAGCAGTTCTTC
TRBD2	TRBJ2-5	.	TRBV5-4	CASSFLRGGGETQYF	TGTGCCAGCAGCTTCTTGCGGGGGGGCGGGGAGACCCAGTACTTC
.	TRBJ2-4	.	TRBV30	CAWTLGRNIQYF	TGTGCCTGGACCCTCGGGAGAAACATTCAGTACTTC
.	TRBJ2-1	.	TRBV7-9	CASSSPPGYNEQFF	TGTGCCAGCAGCTCCCCTCCGGGGTACAATGAGCAGTTCTTC
.	TRBJ1-2	.	TRBV2	CASSVPGSNYGYTF	TGTGCCAGCAGCGTGCCGGGGTCTAACTATGGCTACACCTTC
TRBD1	TRBJ2-3	.	TRBV4-3	CASSQAKTGARTDTQYF	TGCGCCAGCAGCCAAGCCAAGACAGGGGCCCGCACGGATACGCAGTATTTT
.	TRBJ1-4	.	TRBV10-3	CATSGIEREKLFF	TGTGCCACCTCGGGGATCGAACGGGAAAAACTGTTTTTT
.	TRBJ1-1	.	TRBV7-9	CASSSGMAEAFF	TGTGCCAGCAGCTCGGGAATGGCTGAAGCTTTCTTT
.	TRBJ2-5	.	TRBV7-8	CASSPRPRAGGETQYF	TGTGCCAGCAGCCCGAGACCCCGGGCGGGTGGAGAGACCCAGTACTTC
TRBD2	TRBJ2-1	.	TRBV10-3	CAISPQEPGLAGLTTGNEQFF	TGTGCCATCAGTCCCCAAGAGCCGGGACTAGCGGGGCTCACTACGGGGAATGAGCAGTTCTTC
.	TRBJ2-1	.	TRBV11-2	CASSPSANEQFF	TGTGCCAGCAGCCCTAGCGCCAATGAGCAGTTCTTC
TRBD2	TRBJ2-1	.	TRBV7-2	CASSLAGGSNEQFF	TGTGCCAGCAGTCTAGCGGGAGGGTCCAATGAGCAGTTCTTC
TRBD1	TRBJ2-1	.	TRBV7-2	CASSLRDRVRSRNEQFF	TGTGCCAGCAGCTTACGAGACAGGGTCAGGAGTAGGAATGAGCAGTTCTTC
.	TRBJ1-2	.	TRBV7-2	CASSLEVGGYTF	TGTGCCAGCAGCTTAGAAGTGGGCGGCTACACCTTC
.	TRBJ2-2	.	TRBV19	CASSILQQRNLGELFF	TGTGCCAGTAGTATTCTTCAACAGCGGAACCTCGGGGAGCTGTTTTTT
TRBD2	TRBJ2-7	.	TRBV4-3	CASSQEALADEQYF	TGCGCCAGCAGCCAAGAGGCGCTAGCGGACGAGCAGTACTTC
.	TRBJ2-4	.	TRBV4-3	CASSQSTSAPLAKNIQYF	TGCGCCAGCAGCCAGTCGACTTCGGCTCCACTAGCCAAAAACATTCAGTACTTC
.	TRBJ2-7	.	TRBV27	CASSLGRDFEQYF	TGTGCCAGCAGTTTAGGCCGTGATTTCGAGCAGTACTTC
.	TRBJ1-2	.	TRBV5-6	CASSLLSSPNYGYTF	TGTGCCAGCAGTTTACTAAGTAGCCCTAACTATGGCTACACCTTC
.	TRBJ2-7	.	TRBV2	CASRGTLIFYEQYF	TGTGCCAGCAGGGGGACATTAATCTTCTACGAGCAGTACTTC
.	TRBJ2-5	few	TRBV6-1	CASSVRGLGETQYF	TGTGCCAGCAGCGTCAGGGGTTTGGGAGAGACCCAGTACTTC
TRBD1	TRBJ2-5	once	TRBV5-1	CASRLTGGEGETQYF	TGCGCCAGCCGATTGACAGGGGGCGAGGGGGAGACCCAGTACTTC
.	TRBJ1-3	.	TRBV6-4	CASSAQIGNTIYF	TGTGCCAGCAGTGCCCAAATCGGAAACACCATATATTTT
TRBD2	TRBJ2-1	.	TRBV4-2	CASKWETSGSYNEQFF	TGTGCCAGCAAGTGGGAGACTAGCGGCTCCTACAATGAGCAGTTCTTC
TRBD2	TRBJ2-1	.	TRBV14	CASSPKLAGMNEQFF	TGTGCCAGCAGCCCTAAACTAGCGGGAATGAATGAGCAGTTCTTC
.	TRBJ2-7	.	TRBV7-8	CASSPAETYEQYF	TGTGCCAGCAGCCCCGCAGAAACCTACGAGCAGTACTTC
.	TRBJ2-7	.	TRBV28	CASSLAGTSYEQYF	TGTGCCAGCAGTTTAGCGGGGACCTCCTACGAGCAGTACTTC
.	TRBJ1-6	.	TRBV7-2	CASSIDRNSPLHF	TGTGCCAGCAGCATAGACCGGAATTCACCCCTCCACTTT
TRBD1	TRBJ2-3	.	TRBV7-2	CASSLTGRSTDTQYF	TGTGCCAGCAGCTTGACAGGGCGCAGCACAGATACGCAGTATTTT
TRBD2	TRBJ2-3	.	TRBV7-9	CASSVATSRTDTQYF	TGTGCCAGCAGCGTCGCGACTAGCCGTACGGATACGCAGTATTTT
TRBD1	TRBJ1-4	.	TRBV5-4	CASSLNSGQFNEKLFF	TGTGCCAGCAGCTTGAATTCGGGACAGTTTAATGAAAAACTGTTTTTT
TRBD1	TRBJ1-4	.	TRBV5-4	CASSINAGGGGEKLFF	TGTGCCAGCAGCATAAATGCAGGGGGAGGAGGTGAAAAACTGTTTTTT
TRBD2	TRBJ2-1	.	TRBV9	CASSVGTSGRDEQFF	TGTGCCAGCAGCGTAGGGACTAGCGGGAGGGATGAGCAGTTCTTC
.	TRBJ2-7	.	TRBV6-6	CASSSTPDGEQYF	TGTGCCAGCAGTTCGACTCCAGACGGCGAGCAGTACTTC
TRBD2	TRBJ2-7	.	TRBV10-3	CAISEAGGSYEQYF	TGTGCCATCAGTGAGGCGGGGGGTTCCTACGAGCAGTACTTC
TRBD1	TRBJ2-3	.	TRBV2	CASSSRDSVMTQYF	TGTGCCAGCAGTTCGAGGGACAGCGTTATGACGCAGTATTTT
.	TRBJ2-2	.	TRBV19	CASSIGQANTGELFF	TGTGCCAGTAGTATTGGGCAGGCTAACACCGGGGAGCTGTTTTTT